The 14 T cell receptor beta chains listed next were all sequenced from one sample in a study of cytomegalovirus exposure and HLA in healthy donors. Primers: 60 Vbeta forward and 13 Jbeta reverse. Libraries were prepared by immunoSEQ multiplex PCR; TCRdb keeps only in-frame clonotypes and omits some of them. Of 200,000 or so clones listed, 83% are singletons. Source material: PBMCs. The origin of the receptors is a girl between 10 and 17 years old in good health and CMV-seronegative.

This clone was found once. CDR3: CASLMGLEQYF. Here the CDR3 DNA reads TGTGCCAGCCTTATGGGGCTCGAGCAGTACTTC. V and J are TRBV2 and TRBJ2-7, with D perhaps TRBD1 (5 bases). CDR3 length equals 11 residues. Germline V lookup: CDR1 SNHLY, CDR2 FYNNEI. With 8 bases removed from V and 6 bases from J, the gap between germline ends came to 11 bases.

The chain joins TRBV5-4 to TRBJ2-5; TRBD2 is a possible D gene (5 bases). Trimming pared 4 bases from V and 1 base from J, leaving 11 bases between. The CDR3 extends over 14 amino acids. Germline V gene data show CDR1 as SGHNT and CDR2 as YYREEE (reference sequence). DNA for the CDR3: TGTGCCAGCAGCCCCGGGGAGCTCCAAGAGACCCAGTACTTC. It encodes CASSPGELQETQYF.

CDR3 DNA sequence: TGTGCCAGCAGCTTAGATTATGGACTACAGTACTTC. Translating gives CASSLDYGLQYF. The chain carries TRBV7-2 and TRBJ2-7; D might be TRBD2 (6 bases). The CDR3 has 12 amino acids. The germline gives CDR1 SGHTA, CDR2 FQGNSA. V lost 1 base to trimming and J lost 10 bases, with 11 bases between them.

V gene TRBV28 combines with J gene TRBJ1-2; 8 bases agree with TRBD1. CDR3 size: 14 residues. Germline V gives CDR1 MDHEN, CDR2 SYDVKM. V shed 6 bases, J shed 0 bases, and the junction held 3 bases outside the gene matches. The CDR3 is CASRGQAANYGYTF. The CDR3 coding sequence is TGTGCCAGCAGGGGACAGGCCGCTAACTATGGCTACACCTTC.

The V and J genes are TRBV19 and TRBJ1-2, with 8 positions matching TRBD1. V was clipped by 7 bases and J by 2 bases; unmatched bases: 3. This CDR3 is built from 13 residues. CDR1 is LNHDA, CDR2 SQIVND, per germline (reference sequence). The CDR3 here is CASIRDRNYGYTF. The CDR3 DNA reads as TGTGCCAGTATACGGGACAGGAACTATGGCTACACCTTC.

The rearrangement uses TRBV11-2 and TRBJ1-1; no clear D. There are 14 residues in the CDR3. Trimming shortened V by 5 bases and J by 1 base, and 11 bases separated the two germline ends. Germline V gene lookup returns CDR1 SGHAT and CDR2 FQNNGV. CDR3 sequence reads: CASSRAPRNTEAFF. The CDR3 DNA sequence: TGTGCCAGCAGCCGAGCTCCGCGGAACACTGAAGCTTTCTTT.

The chain carries TRBV7-9 and TRBJ2-3; 8 bases are shared with TRBD1. This CDR3 is built from 16 residues. V shed 3 bases and J 1 base; nucleotides not matched to a gene: 6. CDR1 SEHNR and CDR2 FQNEAQ come from the germline V gene (reference sequence). The CDR3 coding sequence is TGTGCCAGCAGCTTCCAGGGGGCGAGGGGCACAGATACGCAGTATTTT. Protein: CASSFQGARGTDTQYF.

This sequence joins TRBV4-2 and TRBJ2-5, with D tentatively TRBD2 (6 bases). The length of the CDR3 is 13 residues. The germline V and J ends were trimmed by 1 base and 3 bases, with 6 bases remaining between them. CDR1 and CDR2 from the germline V gene are LGHNA and YNFKEQ. The CDR3 loop is CASSQGGEETQYF. Here the CDR3 DNA reads TGTGCCAGCAGCCAAGGCGGGGAAGAGACCCAGTACTTC.

This clone was observed once. The rearrangement links TRBV6-1 to TRBJ2-1; tentative D call: TRBD2 (7 bases). Trimming removed 0 bases at V and 8 bases at J, with 11 bases between. The CDR3 has 14 amino acids. CDR1 and CDR2 (germline): MNHNS, SASEGT. CDR3 amino acids: CASSEAGGRDEQFF. The CDR3 DNA sequence: TGTGCCAGCAGTGAAGCGGGGGGGCGGGATGAGCAGTTCTTC.

The CDR3 spells CASRITGQGVATQYF. The CDR3 DNA reads TGTGCCAGCCGGATTACAGGACAGGGGGTAGCTACGCAGTATTTT. This chain links TRBV7-8 with TRBJ2-3; TRBD1 matches at 10 bases. Germline lookup yields CDR1 SGHVS and CDR2 FQNEAQ. Unmatched junction bases numbered 13, after V lost 8 bases and J lost 8 bases. CDR3 length: 15 residues.

The rearrangement links TRBV14 to TRBJ2-3, with D tentatively TRBD2 (6 bases). The CDR3 runs 16 residues. V was clipped by 1 base and J by 0 bases, with 11 bases between them. Germline V lookup: CDR1 SGHDN, CDR2 FVKESK. CDR3 sequence: CASSQVSGLSTDTQYF. The DNA for the CDR3 is TGTGCCAGCAGCCAAGTTTCGGGACTGAGCACAGATACGCAGTATTTT.

The V gene is TRBV6-1, the J gene TRBJ1-4; no definite D call. CDR3 length: 15 amino acids. Trimming took 3 bases from V and 0 from J, leaving 8 bases between them. Germline lookup yields CDR1 MNHNS and CDR2 SASEGT. The CDR3 DNA reads as TGTGCCAGCAGTGAGCAACACACAACTAATGAAAAACTGTTTTTT. Protein sequence: CASSEQHTTNEKLFF.

This sequence joins TRBV19 and TRBJ2-1; D gene ambiguous. The germline V and J ends were trimmed by 7 bases and 0 bases, with 10 bases remaining between them. Germline lookup yields CDR1 LNHDA and CDR2 SQIVND (reference sequence). The CDR3 is made up of 14 amino acids. CDR3 loop: CASTPSSSYNEQFF. DNA of the CDR3: TGTGCCAGTACTCCTAGTTCCTCCTACAATGAGCAGTTCTTC.

This chain joins TRBV15 and TRBJ1-4; no reliable D call. CDR3 length: 12 amino acids. Germline lookup yields CDR1 LNHNV and CDR2 YYDKDF (reference sequence). V shed 4 bases and J shed 8 bases, with 8 bases lying between them. The CDR3 nucleotides read TGTGCCACCAGCACTAGGAGAGAAAAACTGTTTTTT. Its translation is CATSTRREKLFF.